The clone carrying this T cell receptor beta chain was picked up many times. Its antigen is not known. These data belong to a study of T cells in Graves' hyperthyroidism and ophthalmopathy. Study-wide results and caveats: Also found in blood were most expanded thyroid clonotypes above 0.001.

Over 18 months, lack of ophthalmopathy progression marked Graves' hyperthyroidism as stable. Exclusion of patients followed from uncontrolled infection, other autoimmune disease, pregnancy or lactation. V gave up 0 bases and J gave up 7 bases, with 9 bases separating them. CDR1 is MGHRA, CDR2 YSYEKL, per germline. This CDR3 has 13 residues. RNA transcripts gave rise to amplified TCR beta CDR3 regions. In the first-round RT-PCR of the TCR CDR3, the HTBI primer set was used. TCRdb re-derived calls from the multiplex PCR reads in MiXCR, one entry per CDR3 protein. The sample shows about 350,000 distinct CDR3 sequences, approximately 19% of them seen only once.

This chain connects TRBV4-1 to TRBJ1-1; D possibly corresponds to TRBD1 (5 bases). The clonotype comes from a woman between 18 and 29 years old with Graves' hyperthyroidism. Specimen: blood. The CDR3 is CASSQDRQGEAFF. For the CDR3, the DNA is TGCGCCAGCAGCCAAGATCGTCAGGGTGAAGCTTTCTTT.